This TCR beta chain was recorded in a study of neoadjuvant nivolumab and ipilimumab in lung cancer. Findings of the study overall: From pretherapy to surgery, tumor richness and clonality rose with dual therapy. Resected-tumor TCR richness correlated positively with pretherapy blood richness. TCR richness and clonality were higher in tumors than adjacent uninvolved lung.

The CDR3 extends over 12 amino acids. Germline loops: CDR1 SQVTM, CDR2 ANQGSEA. V was cut by 4 bases and J by 5 bases, with 11 bases left in between. The table came from immunoSEQ multiplex PCR; TCRdb's copy has only in-frame clones and leaves some out. The sample shows roughly 34,000 clones, more than 90% of them seen only once. As for this clone: Its matching antigen is unknown.

Sequencing was performed on peripheral blood, taken after neoadjuvant nivolumab, alone or with ipilimumab, at or shortly before surgery. The chain has TRBV29-1 and TRBJ1-2; no clear D gene. This receptor was obtained from an adult with non-small cell lung cancer. DNA for the CDR3: TGCAGCGTTGGGGCAGGACTATATGGCTACACCTTC. Translation: CSVGAGLYGYTF.